The entry below describes one T cell receptor (beta chain). Its antigen remains unidentified. The trim removed 5 bases at V and 10 bases at J, leaving 5 bases unmatched. CDR3 length equals 13 residues. Germline V gene lookup returns CDR1 SGHTA and CDR2 FQGTGA. The sample is drawn from a study of OX40 agonist ivuxolimab in advanced cancers. Study as a whole: Under the entry rules, prior anti-PD-1, anti-PD-L1 or anti-CTLA-4 therapy was allowed, and roughly 41% had some.

Findings and limits, study-wide: There was clonal expansion of CD4+ and CD8+ blood T cells by week 6 at 0.1 to 3.0 mg/kg. CD8+ T cells (on average) carried more expanded clones than CD4+ T cells.

Sequenced by immunoSEQ multiplex PCR; TCRdb stores in-frame clones only, minus some. The data show 55,000 to 65,000 clones, approximately 90% seen once. The chain joins TRBV7-3 to TRBJ2-1; 10 bases align to TRBD2. This sample comprised CD4+ or CD8+ T cells sorted from blood, obtained in a trial of the OX40 agonist ivuxolimab. The sequence derives from an adult with an advanced solid tumor such as melanoma, head and neck, liver or kidney cancer. The CDR3 nucleotides are TGTGCCAGCAGCACGGGACTAGCGTCGGAGCAGTTCTTC. It yields the protein CASSTGLASEQFF. Drawing the rest from reference TRBV7-3 and TRBJ2-1, the complete variable domain is GAGVSQTPSNKVTEKGKYVELRCDPISGHTALYWYRQSLGQGPEFLIYFQGTGAADDSGLPNDRFFAVRPEGSVSTLKIQRTERGDSAVYLCASSTGLASEQFFGPGTRLTVL.